One sample yielded the 14 T cell receptor beta chains listed below, sequenced in a study of CD8 T cells in Susac syndrome. Random hexamers were used to reverse transcribe an amount of roughly 0.45 to 1 ug RNA. TCRdb re-derived calls from the immunoSEQ multiplex PCR reads in MiXCR, one entry per CDR3 protein. The sample has 130,000 or so distinct CDR3 sequences, around 91% seen once; the top ten hold approximately 0.24%. Sequences were obtained from CD8+ T cells from PBMCs. These receptors originate from a human donor with multiple sclerosis.

The chain has TRBV27 and TRBJ1-2, with D tentatively TRBD1 (5 bases). The CDR3 is 15 amino acids. Trimming stripped 5 bases from V and 8 bases from J, with 21 bases between. The V gene's germline CDR1 is MNHEY and CDR2 SMNVEV (reference sequence). The CDR3 here is CASSATGTDFGGYTF. CDR3 in DNA: TGTGCCAGCAGTGCTACCGGGACGGACTTCGGGGGCTACACCTTC.

The V call is TRBV24-1, the J call TRBJ2-7; D may match TRBD1 or TRBD2 (5 bases each). Between the trimmed V and J ends, which lost 12 bases and 6 bases, there was a span of 20 bases. This CDR3 comprises 13 residues. Per the germline V gene, CDR1 is KGHDR and CDR2 is SFDVKD. CDR3 in DNA: TGTGCCGATTCTCACAGTCTTGGGGGCGAGCAGTACTTC. Translated: CADSHSLGGEQYF.

The V and J genes are TRBV30 and TRBJ2-2; D gene unclear. The CDR3 totals 13 residues. Trimming pared 2 bases from V and 6 bases from J, leaving 10 bases between. CDR1 and CDR2 from the germline V gene are GTSNPN and SVGIG (reference sequence). CDR3 loop: CAWSMAAAGELFF. Here the CDR3 DNA reads TGTGCCTGGAGTATGGCGGCGGCCGGGGAGCTGTTTTTT.

This chain uses TRBV29-1 with TRBJ2-7; unclear D gene. The CDR3 is 12 amino acids. CDR1 is SQVTM, CDR2 ANQGSEA, per germline. V was trimmed by 5 bases and J by 5 bases, leaving 13 bases between them. The CDR3 is CSVRYRRDEQYF. The DNA for the CDR3 is TGCAGCGTTCGTTATCGGCGTGACGAGCAGTACTTC.

This chain connects TRBV14 to TRBJ2-7; tentatively, D is TRBD2 (6 bases). The V end lost 3 bases, the J end lost 2 bases, and 8 bases lay between the germline ends. Germline lookup yields CDR1 SGHDN and CDR2 FVKESK. This CDR3 is built from 13 residues. The CDR3 loop reads CASSQGGPYEQYF. DNA for the CDR3: TGTGCCAGCAGCCAGGGGGGACCCTACGAGCAGTACTTC.

The CDR3 sequence is CSVETEIPYEQYF. As DNA, the CDR3 is TGCAGCGTTGAAACAGAAATTCCCTACGAGCAGTACTTC. V gene TRBV29-1 combines with J gene TRBJ2-7; no clear D gene. CDR3 size: 13 residues. The germline V gene has CDR1 SQVTM and CDR2 ANQGSEA. V was cut by 2 bases and J by 2 bases, with 10 bases left in between.

This rearrangement joins TRBV4-3 to TRBJ2-7, with D unresolved. In germline, CDR1 is LGHNA, CDR2 YSLEER. The CDR3 extends over 15 amino acids. The V end lost 0 bases, the J end lost 1 base, and 10 bases lay between the germline ends. CDR3 sequence (DNA): TGCGCCAGCAGCCAAGAGTGGGTTGGATCCTACGAGCAGTACTTC. It codes for CASSQEWVGSYEQYF.

The CDR3 DNA reads as TGTGCCAGCAGTTACGATTTAGGGTCCTACGAGCAGTACTTC. Translated, it gives CASSYDLGSYEQYF. J is TRBJ2-7 and V is TRBV12-3 or TRBV12-4; D is ambiguous. The CDR3 length is 14 residues. V was pared by 4 bases and J by 1 base, with 11 bases between.

The chain links TRBV19 to TRBJ1-5, with a tentative D call TRBD1 (5 bases). Germline CDR1 and CDR2: LNHDA and SQIVND (reference sequence). V lost 3 bases and J lost 10, with 10 bases in between. The CDR3 is made up of 12 amino acids. CDR3 DNA sequence: TGTGCCAGTAGTATTGGGGACCCCCCCCAGCATTTT. Translating gives CASSIGDPPQHF.

The genes are TRBV27 and TRBJ2-3; 8 bases match TRBD2. J gave up 2 bases and V 7 bases, and 2 bases lay outside the gene matches. The V gene's germline CDR1 is MNHEY and CDR2 SMNVEV (reference sequence). This CDR3 comprises 13 residues. The CDR3 sequence is CASIAGNTDTQYF. The CDR3 bases are TGTGCCAGCATAGCGGGGAACACAGATACGCAGTATTTT.

This chain uses TRBV28 with TRBJ1-2; D might be TRBD1 (5 bases). Germline V gene sequence: CDR1 MDHEN, CDR2 SYDVKM. The V gene lost 1 base and the J gene lost 5 bases, with 14 bases spanning the gap. This CDR3 spans 15 amino acids. DNA for the CDR3: TGTGCCAGCAGTTTATATCTTGCGGAGGGGTATGGCTACACCTTC. Translating it yields CASSLYLAEGYGYTF.

The chain combines TRBV29-1 with TRBJ1-1; D unresolved. Germline V CDR1 and CDR2: SQVTM, ANQGSEA. The CDR3 is made up of 12 amino acids. Trimming removed 6 bases at V and 0 bases at J, with 8 bases between. The CDR3 DNA reads as TGCAGCGTGGGAGACATGAACACTGAAGCTTTCTTT. It encodes CSVGDMNTEAFF.

The rearrangement joins TRBV23-1 to TRBJ1-4; D is undetermined. TRBV23-1 is filed as an ORF, its function uncertain. This CDR3 has 14 residues. V lost 9 bases to trimming and J lost 0 bases, with 11 bases between them. The CDR3 is CASRHHATNEKLFF. The DNA for the CDR3 is TGCGCCAGTCGGCATCATGCAACTAATGAAAAACTGTTTTTT.

The V call is TRBV29-1, the J call TRBJ1-1; the D is unclear. Germline CDR1 reads SQVTM; CDR2 reads ANQGSEA. V lost 1 base and J 5 bases, leaving 14 bases between the germline ends. There are 14 residues in the CDR3. CDR3 sequence: CSVEVAEGKTEAFF. DNA of the CDR3: TGCAGCGTTGAAGTGGCAGAGGGAAAAACTGAAGCTTTCTTT.